This T cell receptor (beta chain) was profiled in a study of long-term antiretroviral therapy in people with HIV. General study results and limits: Transplant-donor-level diversity was not reached after ART, though diversity increased. Clones that had undergone expansion before ART prevailed in the repertoire throughout all time points. Investigators report no available data on ART adherence, viral resistance or therapy changes.

The CDR3 consists of 14 residues. The ends lost 3 bases at V and 12 bases at J; junction bases unmatched: 9. CDR1 is SGHTA, CDR2 FQGNSA, per germline. Comments on this clone: Its cognate antigen is unknown.

At minimum, one pre-ART and two post-ART PBMC samples were obtained from each donor. The immunoSEQ assay was v3.0, run at survey level. TCRdb's table, derived via immunoSEQ multiplex PCR, lists solely in-frame clones and lacks some. The table records over 25,000 clones, 97% of them present only once. The source material was unsorted PBMCs, sampled 7.6 years after starting antiretroviral therapy. The sequence came from a man aged 25 to 45 with HIV. The V call is TRBV7-2, the J call TRBJ2-1, with 9 bases lining up with TRBD1. In nucleotides, the CDR3 is TGTGCCAGCAGCTTTGGGACAGGGCCGTCGGGGCAGTTCTTC. Its protein product is CASSFGTGPSGQFF.